The 14 T cell receptor beta chains presented below share a single source sample, sequenced in a study of identical twins (dated by TCRdb to the mid-2010s). To prepare the library, 5' RACE was applied. The run used an Illumina HiSeq 2000. TCRdb reworked the public reads: Q25 trimming with fastp, MiXCR clone assembly, productive beta chains retained. Each record represents a unique CDR3 protein, reported with the most common genes and DNA among its rows. This sample comprises roughly 250,000 distinct CDR3 sequences, about 14% of them detected only once. The top ten constitute 8.5% to 10% of the sample. Sequences were obtained from memory (CD45RO+) T cells sorted from blood. In the paper's terms, the cell subset or site label means: CD45RO+ enriched T cells. All receptors derive from a woman younger than 35 in good health.

The chain recombines TRBV3-1 with TRBJ1-1; D unresolved. CDR3 length: 14 amino acids. Trimming removed 0 bases from V and 4 bases from J, with 9 bases in between. CDR1 and CDR2 (germline): LGHDT, YNNKEL (reference sequence). Written as DNA, the CDR3 is TGTGCCAGCAGCCAAGATGACTGGGGCACTGAAGCTTTCTTT. The encoded protein is CASSQDDWGTEAFF.

Only a few counts were recorded for this clonotype. The genes are TRBV7-9 and TRBJ1-1, with no clear D. Between the trimmed V and J ends, which lost 3 bases and 1 base, there was a span of 9 bases. The length of the CDR3 is 14 residues. Looked up from germline, CDR1 is SEHNR and CDR2 is FQNEAQ (reference sequence). The CDR3 DNA reads as TGTGCCAGCAGCTTTATGATCCAGAACACTGAAGCTTTCTTT. Amino acids: CASSFMIQNTEAFF.

By sample share, this clonotype is medium-sized (0.01 to 0.1%). The chain carries TRBV5-6 and TRBJ2-7; D gene unclear. From germline, CDR1 is SGHDT and CDR2 YYEEEE. The CDR3 is 11 residues long. V was cut by 4 bases and J by 5 bases, with 7 bases left in between. The CDR3 loop reads CASSIRDEQYF. CDR3 DNA: TGTGCCAGCAGCATTCGCGACGAGCAGTACTTC.

The V and J genes are TRBV11-2 and TRBJ2-6; tentatively, D is TRBD1 (7 bases). In germline, CDR1 is SGHAT, CDR2 FQNNGV. The CDR3 runs to 19 residues. V was cut by 4 bases and J by 2 bases, with 21 bases left in between. The CDR3 DNA reads as TGTGCCAGCAGCTCGCCGGCCAGGGGGAGGTGGCCTGGGGCCAACGTCCTGACTTTC. Protein product: CASSSPARGRWPGANVLTF.

The chain uses TRBV3-1 and TRBJ2-1, with D tentatively TRBD2 (5 bases). V gave up 7 bases and J gave up 3 bases, with 16 bases separating them. CDR1 and CDR2 from the germline V gene are LGHDT and YNNKEL (reference sequence). The CDR3 loop spans 15 amino acids. CDR3 protein: CASTRADRDYNEQFF. DNA of the CDR3: TGTGCCAGCACAAGAGCGGATAGGGACTACAATGAGCAGTTCTTC.

This clonotype occurred a few times. The rearrangement links TRBV7-6 to TRBJ2-5, with D tentatively TRBD1 (7 bases). V lost 1 base and J 0 bases, leaving 12 bases between the germline ends. This CDR3 spans 16 amino acids. Germline CDR1 and CDR2: SGHVS and FNYEAQ. This CDR3 is CASSLGGTAYQETQYF. CDR3 in DNA: TGTGCCAGCAGCTTAGGCGGGACAGCGTACCAAGAGACCCAGTACTTC.

In this sample, this clonotype turned up a few times. CDR3 DNA sequence: TGTGCCAGCAGTTTTTATCTAGCCTCTGGGACAGATACGCAGTATTTT. This translates into CASSFYLASGTDTQYF. This chain connects TRBV12-3 or TRBV12-4 to TRBJ2-3; TRBD2 might be the D (5 bases). Trimming pared 3 bases from V and 3 bases from J, leaving 16 bases between. This CDR3 is 16 amino acids long.

A few counts support this clonotype. V is TRBV29-1 and J is TRBJ1-1, with 10 bases identical to TRBD1. After removal of 5 bases from V and 5 bases from J, the junction contained 5 bases not matched to a gene. This CDR3 spans 13 amino acids. Germline lookup yields CDR1 SQVTM and CDR2 ANQGSEA. CDR3 sequence (DNA): TGCAGCGTTTCGGACAGGGGGGGAACTGAAGCTTTCTTT. This encodes CSVSDRGGTEAFF.

V is TRBV27 and J is TRBJ2-2, with a tentative D call TRBD1 (6 bases). V lost 3 bases, J lost 2 bases, and 7 bases lay in between. The CDR3 covers 14 residues. Germline CDR1 and CDR2: MNHEY and SMNVEV (reference sequence). The CDR3 nucleotides read TGTGCCAGCAGTTTCAGGGGAAACACCGGGGAGCTGTTTTTT. It is translated as CASSFRGNTGELFF.

The rearrangement joins TRBV6-5 to TRBJ1-6; D is unresolved. The germline V gene has CDR1 MNHEY and CDR2 SVGAGI. The V gene lost 2 bases and the J gene lost 12 bases, with 8 bases spanning the gap. CDR3 length: 12 residues. The CDR3 DNA sequence: TGTGCCAGCAGTTACAGCCCGGGACCCCTCCACTTT. Translating it yields CASSYSPGPLHF.

This clonotype has only a few counts. V usage is TRBV4-3 and J usage is TRBJ2-7; 7 bases map to TRBD1. With V trimmed by 5 bases and J by 6 bases, 7 bases remained unmatched. The CDR3 is 13 amino acids. Germline CDR1 is LGHNA and CDR2 is YSLEER. CDR3 sequence (DNA): TGCGCCAGCAGCACCCGACAGGGCGGCGAGCAGTACTTC. Amino acid sequence: CASSTRQGGEQYF.

In its sample, this clonotype was seen many times. The chain has TRBV12-3 or TRBV12-4 and TRBJ1-2, with no clear D. Between the trimmed V and J ends, which lost 6 bases and 0 bases, there was a span of 11 bases. The CDR3 is 14 residues long. The CDR3 here is CASRASGSNYGYTF. The CDR3 coding sequence is TGTGCCAGCAGGGCGTCAGGTTCTAACTATGGCTACACCTTC.

This clonotype came up a few times. V gene TRBV9 combines with J gene TRBJ2-1; TRBD1 aligns across 9 bases. Per germline, CDR1 SGDLS and CDR2 YYNGEE. The CDR3 contains 15 residues. The trim removed 4 bases at V and 6 bases at J, leaving 8 bases unmatched. The CDR3 region is CASSPGTGWANEQFF. The CDR3 DNA is TGTGCCAGCAGCCCCGGGACAGGGTGGGCCAATGAGCAGTTCTTC.

The chain couples TRBV19 to TRBJ2-1; no firm D call. Germline V gene sequence: CDR1 LNHDA, CDR2 SQIVND (reference sequence). The CDR3 sequence is 15 residues long. V shed 3 bases and J shed 2 bases, with 11 bases lying between them. The DNA for the CDR3 is TGTGCCAGTAGTATCGATTCGGAAACCTACAATGAGCAGTTCTTC. Its translation: CASSIDSETYNEQFF.